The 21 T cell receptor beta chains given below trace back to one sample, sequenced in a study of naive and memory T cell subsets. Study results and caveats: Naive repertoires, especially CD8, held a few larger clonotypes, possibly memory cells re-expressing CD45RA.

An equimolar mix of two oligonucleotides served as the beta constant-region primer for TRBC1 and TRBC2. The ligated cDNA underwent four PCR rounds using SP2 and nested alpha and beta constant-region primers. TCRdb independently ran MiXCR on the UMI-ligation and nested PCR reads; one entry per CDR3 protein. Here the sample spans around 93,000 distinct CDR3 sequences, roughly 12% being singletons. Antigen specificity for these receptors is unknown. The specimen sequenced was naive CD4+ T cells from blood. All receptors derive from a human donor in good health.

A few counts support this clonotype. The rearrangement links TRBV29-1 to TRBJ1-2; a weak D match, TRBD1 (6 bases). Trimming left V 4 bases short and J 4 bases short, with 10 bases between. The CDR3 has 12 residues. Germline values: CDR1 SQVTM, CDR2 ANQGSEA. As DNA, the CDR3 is TGCAGCGTTGGGGGGACACCCTATGGCTACACCTTC. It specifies CSVGGTPYGYTF.

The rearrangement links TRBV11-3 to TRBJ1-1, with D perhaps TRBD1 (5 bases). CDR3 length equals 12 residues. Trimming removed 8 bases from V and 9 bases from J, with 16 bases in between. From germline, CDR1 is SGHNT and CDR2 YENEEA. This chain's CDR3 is CASGSEGTKAFF. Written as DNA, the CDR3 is TGTGCCAGCGGCTCCGAGGGGACGAAAGCTTTCTTT.

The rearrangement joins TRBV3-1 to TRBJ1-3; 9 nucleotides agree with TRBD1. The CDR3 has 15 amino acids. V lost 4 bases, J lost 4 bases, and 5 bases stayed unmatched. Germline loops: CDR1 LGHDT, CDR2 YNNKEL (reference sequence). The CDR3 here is CASSLPGTGGNTIYF. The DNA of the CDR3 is TGTGCCAGCAGCCTTCCCGGGACAGGGGGAAACACCATATATTTT.

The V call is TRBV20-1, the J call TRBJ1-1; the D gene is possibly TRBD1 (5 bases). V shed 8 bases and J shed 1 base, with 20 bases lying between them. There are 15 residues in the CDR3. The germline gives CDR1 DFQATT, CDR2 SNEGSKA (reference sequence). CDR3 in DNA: TGCAGTATACAACAACCGGGACTCCAGAACACTGAAGCTTTCTTT. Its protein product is CSIQQPGLQNTEAFF.

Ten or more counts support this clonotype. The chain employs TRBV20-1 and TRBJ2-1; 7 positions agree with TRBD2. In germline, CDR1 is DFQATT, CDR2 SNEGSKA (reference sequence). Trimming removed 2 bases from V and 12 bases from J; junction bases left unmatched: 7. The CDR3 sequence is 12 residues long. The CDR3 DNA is TGCAGTGCTAGACCAAGCGGGAACGGGCAGTTCTTC. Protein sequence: CSARPSGNGQFF.

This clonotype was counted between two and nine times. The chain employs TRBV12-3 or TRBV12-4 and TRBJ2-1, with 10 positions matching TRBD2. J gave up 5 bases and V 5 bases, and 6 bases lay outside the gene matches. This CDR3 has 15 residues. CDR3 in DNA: TGTGCCAGCAGTCCCCCACTAGCGGGGAACAATGAGCAGTTCTTC. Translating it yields CASSPPLAGNNEQFF.

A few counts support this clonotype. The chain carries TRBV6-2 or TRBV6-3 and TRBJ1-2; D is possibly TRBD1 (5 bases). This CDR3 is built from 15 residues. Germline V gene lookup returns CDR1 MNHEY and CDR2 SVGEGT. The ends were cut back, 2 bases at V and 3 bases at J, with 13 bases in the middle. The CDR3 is CASSYRGGRDYGYTF. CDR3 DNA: TGTGCCAGCAGTTACAGGGGCGGCAGGGACTATGGCTACACCTTC.

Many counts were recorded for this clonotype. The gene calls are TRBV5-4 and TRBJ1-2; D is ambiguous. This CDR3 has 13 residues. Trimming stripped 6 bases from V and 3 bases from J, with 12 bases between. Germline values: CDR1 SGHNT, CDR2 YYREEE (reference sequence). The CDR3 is CASTPDWDYGYTF. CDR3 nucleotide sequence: TGTGCCAGCACCCCCGACTGGGACTATGGCTACACCTTC.

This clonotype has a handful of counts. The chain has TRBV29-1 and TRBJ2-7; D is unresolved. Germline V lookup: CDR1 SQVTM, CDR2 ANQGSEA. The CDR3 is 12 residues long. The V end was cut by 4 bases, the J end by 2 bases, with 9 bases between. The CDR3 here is CSVGQLAYEQYF. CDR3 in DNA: TGCAGCGTTGGGCAGCTGGCCTACGAGCAGTACTTC.

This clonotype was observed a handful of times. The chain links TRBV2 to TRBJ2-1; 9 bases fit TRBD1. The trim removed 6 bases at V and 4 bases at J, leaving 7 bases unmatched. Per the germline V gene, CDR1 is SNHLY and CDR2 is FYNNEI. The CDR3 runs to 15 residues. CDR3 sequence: CASRADRGSYNEQFF. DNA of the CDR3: TGTGCCAGCAGAGCCGACAGGGGGAGTTACAATGAGCAGTTCTTC. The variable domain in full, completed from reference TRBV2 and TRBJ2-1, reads EPEVTQTPSHQVTQMGQEVILRCVPISNHLYFYWYRQILGQKVEFLVSFYNNEISEKSEIFDDQFSVERPDGSNFTLKIRSTKLEDSAMYFCASRADRGSYNEQFFGPGTRLTVL.

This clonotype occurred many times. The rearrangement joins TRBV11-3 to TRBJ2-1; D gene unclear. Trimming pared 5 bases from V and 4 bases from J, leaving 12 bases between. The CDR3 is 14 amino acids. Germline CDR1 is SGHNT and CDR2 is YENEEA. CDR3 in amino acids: CASSPLSGYNEQFF. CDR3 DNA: TGTGCCAGCAGCCCACTGTCCGGGTACAATGAGCAGTTCTTC.

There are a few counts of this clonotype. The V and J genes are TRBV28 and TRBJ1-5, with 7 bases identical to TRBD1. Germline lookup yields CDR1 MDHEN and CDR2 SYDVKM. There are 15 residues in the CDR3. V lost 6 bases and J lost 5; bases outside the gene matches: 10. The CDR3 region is CASRIRDSPYQPQHF. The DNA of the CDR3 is TGTGCCAGCAGGATACGGGACAGCCCTTATCAGCCCCAGCATTTT. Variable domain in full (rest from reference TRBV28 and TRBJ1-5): DVKVTQSSRYLVKRTGEKVFLECVQDMDHENMFWYRQDPGLGLRLIYFSYDVKMKEKGDIPEGYSVSREKKERFSLILESASTNQTSMYLCASRIRDSPYQPQHFGDGTRLSIL.

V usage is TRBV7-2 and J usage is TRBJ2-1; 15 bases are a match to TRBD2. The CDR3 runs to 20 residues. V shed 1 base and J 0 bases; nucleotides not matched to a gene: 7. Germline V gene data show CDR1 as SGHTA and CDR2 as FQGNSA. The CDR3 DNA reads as TGTGCCAGCAGCTTAGAGGGGACTAGCGGGAGGATTGGCTCCTACAATGAGCAGTTCTTC. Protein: CASSLEGTSGRIGSYNEQFF.

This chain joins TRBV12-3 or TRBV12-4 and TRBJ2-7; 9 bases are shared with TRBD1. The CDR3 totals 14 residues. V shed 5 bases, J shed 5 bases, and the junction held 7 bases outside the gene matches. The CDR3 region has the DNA TGTGCCAGCAGTACCGGGACAGGGTTCGACGAGCAGTACTTC. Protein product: CASSTGTGFDEQYF.

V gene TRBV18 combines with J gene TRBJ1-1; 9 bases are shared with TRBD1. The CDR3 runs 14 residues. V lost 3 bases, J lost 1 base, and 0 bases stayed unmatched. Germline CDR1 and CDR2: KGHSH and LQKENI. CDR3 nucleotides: TGTGCCAGCTCACCGGGACAGGGGAACACTGAAGCTTTCTTT. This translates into CASSPGQGNTEAFF.

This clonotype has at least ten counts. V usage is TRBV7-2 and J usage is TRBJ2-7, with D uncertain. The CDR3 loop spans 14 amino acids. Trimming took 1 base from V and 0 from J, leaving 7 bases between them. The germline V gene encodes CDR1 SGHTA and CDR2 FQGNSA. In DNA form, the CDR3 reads TGTGCCAGCAGCTTAGGGCAAAGCTCCTACGAGCAGTACTTC. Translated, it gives CASSLGQSSYEQYF.

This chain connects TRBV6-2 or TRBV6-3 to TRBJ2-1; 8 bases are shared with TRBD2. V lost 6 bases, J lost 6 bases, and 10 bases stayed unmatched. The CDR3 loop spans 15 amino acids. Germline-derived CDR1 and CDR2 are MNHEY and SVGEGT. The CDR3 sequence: CASRSGGRDFNEQFF. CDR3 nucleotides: TGTGCCAGCAGGAGCGGGGGAAGGGATTTCAATGAGCAGTTCTTC.

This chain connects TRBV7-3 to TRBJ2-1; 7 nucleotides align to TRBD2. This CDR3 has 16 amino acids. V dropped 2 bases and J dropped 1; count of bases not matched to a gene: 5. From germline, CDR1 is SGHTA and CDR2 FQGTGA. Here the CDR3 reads CASSLDPGGSYNEQFF. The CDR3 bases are TGTGCCAGCAGCTTAGACCCGGGGGGTTCCTACAATGAGCAGTTCTTC.

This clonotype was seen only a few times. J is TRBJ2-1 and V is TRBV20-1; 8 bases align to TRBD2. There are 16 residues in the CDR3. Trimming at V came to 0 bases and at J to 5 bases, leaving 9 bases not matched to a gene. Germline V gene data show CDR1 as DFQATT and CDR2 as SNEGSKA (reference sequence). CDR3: CSARDGGGRSNNEQFF. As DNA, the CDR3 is TGCAGTGCTAGAGATGGGGGCGGGAGGTCGAACAATGAGCAGTTCTTC.

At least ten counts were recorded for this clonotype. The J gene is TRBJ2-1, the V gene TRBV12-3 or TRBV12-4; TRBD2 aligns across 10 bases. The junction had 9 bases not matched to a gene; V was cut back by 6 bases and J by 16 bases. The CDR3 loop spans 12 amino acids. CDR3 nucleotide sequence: TGTGCCAGCAGGGCACCTAGCGGGAGAAGATTCTTC. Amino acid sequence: CASRAPSGRRFF.

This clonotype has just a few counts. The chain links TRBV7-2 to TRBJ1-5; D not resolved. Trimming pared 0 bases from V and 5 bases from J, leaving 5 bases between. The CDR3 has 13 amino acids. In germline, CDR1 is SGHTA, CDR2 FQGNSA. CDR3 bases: TGTGCCAGCAGCTTAGCTAGAGATCAGCCCCAGCATTTT. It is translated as CASSLARDQPQHF.